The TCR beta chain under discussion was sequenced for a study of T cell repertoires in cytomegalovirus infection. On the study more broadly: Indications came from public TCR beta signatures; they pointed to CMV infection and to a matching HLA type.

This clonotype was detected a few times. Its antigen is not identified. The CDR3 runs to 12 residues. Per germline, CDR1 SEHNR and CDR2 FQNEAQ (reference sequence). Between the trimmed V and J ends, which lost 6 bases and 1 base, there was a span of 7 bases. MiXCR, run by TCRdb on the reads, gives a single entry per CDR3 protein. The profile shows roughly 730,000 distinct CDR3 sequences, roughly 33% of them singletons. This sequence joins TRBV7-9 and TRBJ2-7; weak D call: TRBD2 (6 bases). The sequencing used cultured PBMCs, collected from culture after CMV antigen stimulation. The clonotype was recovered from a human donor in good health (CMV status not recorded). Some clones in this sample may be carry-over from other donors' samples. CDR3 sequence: CASRGLSYEQYF. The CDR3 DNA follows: TGTGCCAGCAGGGGACTTTCCTACGAGCAGTACTTC.